Each of the 9 T cell receptor beta chains below was sequenced from the same sample in a study of blood T cell repertoires in COVID-19. Using immunoSEQ multiplex PCR, the repertoire was profiled, and TCRdb retains in-frame clones only, with some absent. The sample contains 250,000 to 300,000 clones, around 88% of which appear only once. The sample taken for sequencing was peripheral blood. These TCRs come from a woman in her seventies with COVID-19, enrolled during active disease.

The chain joins TRBV7-3 to TRBJ2-1; 12 nucleotides agree with TRBD2. V trimming: 4 bases; J trimming: 7 bases; junction bases outside the gene matches: 8. The CDR3 extends over 16 amino acids. Germline CDR1 is SGHTA and CDR2 is FQGTGA. CDR3 nucleotides: TGTGCCAGCAGCTCCCTCATAACTAGCGGGAGGAATGAGCAGTTCTTC. It encodes CASSSLITSGRNEQFF. The whole variable domain, filled in from reference TRBV7-3 and TRBJ2-1, reads GAGVSQTPSNKVTEKGKYVELRCDPISGHTALYWYRQSLGQGPEFLIYFQGTGAADDSGLPNDRFFAVRPEGSVSTLKIQRTERGDSAVYLCASSSLITSGRNEQFFGPGTRLTVL.

V is TRBV6-2 or TRBV6-3 and J is TRBJ2-5; tentatively, D is TRBD2 (6 bases). The V end lost 2 bases, the J end lost 6 bases, and 19 bases lay between the germline ends. Germline CDR1 and CDR2: MNHEY and SVGEGT. CDR3 length: 16 residues. CDR3 loop: CASSYRAGTPEQTQYF. CDR3 in DNA: TGTGCCAGCAGTTACCGGGCGGGGACGCCGGAACAGACCCAGTACTTC.

V usage is TRBV6-6 and J usage is TRBJ2-7; TRBD1 matches at 7 bases. Trimming cost V 8 bases and J 1 base; bases outside gene matches: 11. This CDR3 has 15 amino acids. Looked up from germline, CDR1 is MNHNY and CDR2 is SVGAGI (reference sequence). CDR3 loop: CASSFPGQSSYEQYF. The CDR3 region has the DNA TGTGCCAGCTCATTTCCGGGACAGTCGTCCTACGAGCAGTACTTC.

The V call is TRBV18, the J call TRBJ1-2; 9 nucleotides line up with TRBD1. The CDR3 totals 13 residues. The germline V gene encodes CDR1 KGHSH and CDR2 LQKENI. The V and J ends lost 2 bases and 8 bases, in that order; junction bases with no gene match: 3. The CDR3 coding sequence is TGTGCCAGCTCACCAGGACAGGGGCTCGGCTACACCTTC. Translating it yields CASSPGQGLGYTF.

The CDR3, as DNA: TGTGCCAGCAGTCCTGGGACAGGGGGCGACGAGCAGTACTTC. Protein sequence: CASSPGTGGDEQYF. This chain connects TRBV27 to TRBJ2-7; 12 nucleotides agree with TRBD1. This CDR3 has 14 residues. V gave up 5 bases and J gave up 5 bases; unmatched junction bases: 4. Germline V gives CDR1 MNHEY, CDR2 SMNVEV (reference sequence).

This clone came up a few times. The J gene is TRBJ2-2, the V gene TRBV9; 8 positions agree with TRBD1. The CDR3 length is 17 residues. Germline V gives CDR1 SGDLS, CDR2 YYNGEE. The V segment lost 4 bases and the J segment 0 bases; nucleotides outside the gene matches: 8. The CDR3 loop reads CASSLSPTGANTGELFF. Written as DNA, the CDR3 is TGTGCCAGCAGCCTAAGCCCGACAGGGGCGAACACCGGGGAGCTGTTTTTT.

V gene TRBV6-5 combines with J gene TRBJ2-3; 8 bases agree with TRBD1. With V trimmed by 5 bases and J by 10 bases, 14 bases remained unmatched. The CDR3 covers 15 residues. Germline CDR1 MNHEY, CDR2 SVGAGI. The CDR3 is CASSQTGTGPGAQYF. The CDR3 nucleotides read TGTGCCAGCAGTCAAACCGGGACAGGCCCTGGCGCGCAGTATTTT.

The gene calls are TRBV2 and TRBJ1-1; 7 bases are a match to TRBD1. The germline gives CDR1 SNHLY, CDR2 FYNNEI. The CDR3 sequence is 15 residues long. The V and J ends lost 8 bases and 4 bases, in that order; junction bases with no gene match: 13. The CDR3 sequence: CASCPIGTVGTEAFF. The CDR3 nucleotides read TGTGCCAGCTGCCCGATAGGGACAGTCGGCACTGAAGCTTTCTTT.

This chain uses TRBV5-5 with TRBJ1-1; TRBD1 is a possible D gene (5 bases). Looked up from germline, CDR1 is SGHKS and CDR2 is YYEKEE (reference sequence). The CDR3 is 15 amino acids. V shed 0 bases and J shed 5 bases, with 14 bases lying between them. CDR3 sequence (DNA): TGTGCCAGCAGCTTGGTGCAGGGAAAGGGGACTGAAGCTTTCTTT. Residues: CASSLVQGKGTEAFF.